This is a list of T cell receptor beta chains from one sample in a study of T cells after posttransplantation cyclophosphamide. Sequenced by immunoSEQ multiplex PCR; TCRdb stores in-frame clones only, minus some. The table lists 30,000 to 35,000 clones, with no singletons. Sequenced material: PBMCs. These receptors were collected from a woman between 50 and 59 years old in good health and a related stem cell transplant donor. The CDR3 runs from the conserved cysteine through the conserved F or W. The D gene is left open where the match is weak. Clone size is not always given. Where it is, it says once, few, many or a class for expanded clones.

CDR3 DNA: TGTGCCACCGGTAGTAGCGGGGACACCCAAGAGACCCAGTACTTC; CDR3 protein: CATGSSGDTQETQYF; V gene: TRBV6-6; D gene: TRBD2; J gene: TRBJ2-5; clone size: few
CDR3 DNA: TGTGCCAGCAGTTACTCGGGGGGACAGGGTGTGGAGCAGTACTTC; CDR3 protein: CASSYSGGQGVEQYF; V gene: TRBV6-5; D gene: TRBD1; J gene: TRBJ2-7; clone size: many
CDR3 DNA: TGTGCCATCAGCCGAGTCGAGGGTCGCGAGCAGTACTTC; CDR3 protein: CAISRVEGREQYF; V gene: TRBV10-3; D gene: -; J gene: TRBJ2-7; clone size: many
CDR3 DNA: TGCGCCAGCAGCTTGGGGGCAGGGCCAGGCCTAGAGACCCAGTACTTC; CDR3 protein: CASSLGAGPGLETQYF; V gene: TRBV5-1; D gene: -; J gene: TRBJ2-5; clone size: few
CDR3 DNA: TGTGCCAGCAGTATAGGGGGAGGGGATGGCTACACCTTC; CDR3 protein: CASSIGGGDGYTF; V gene: TRBV12-3/TRBV12-4; D gene: -; J gene: TRBJ1-2; clone size: many
CDR3 DNA: TGTGCCAGCAGCTTGCCCAGATACAATGAGCAGTTCTTC; CDR3 protein: CASSLPRYNEQFF; V gene: TRBV5-8; D gene: -; J gene: TRBJ2-1; clone size: many
CDR3 DNA: TGTGCCAGCAGTTTAGCGGGACAGGGGCAGCCCCAGCATTTT; CDR3 protein: CASSLAGQGQPQHF; V gene: TRBV12-3/TRBV12-4; D gene: TRBD1; J gene: TRBJ1-5; clone size: -
CDR3 DNA: TGTGCCAGCATAATCGGGACACTTCAGTTCTTC; CDR3 protein: CASIIGTLQFF; V gene: TRBV6-2/TRBV6-3; D gene: -; J gene: TRBJ2-1; clone size: many
CDR3 DNA: TGTGCCAGCAGCTTCCAGTGGCCGAACAATGAGCAGTTCTTC; CDR3 protein: CASSFQWPNNEQFF; V gene: TRBV11-2; D gene: -; J gene: TRBJ2-1; clone size: many
CDR3 DNA: TGTGCCAGCAGCTCCCAACGGGGCACTGAAGCTTTCTTT; CDR3 protein: CASSSQRGTEAFF; V gene: TRBV7-9; D gene: -; J gene: TRBJ1-1; clone size: many
CDR3 DNA: TGTGCCAGCACCGTACGGGGGATCTACGAGCAGTACTTC; CDR3 protein: CASTVRGIYEQYF; V gene: TRBV6-4; D gene: -; J gene: TRBJ2-7; clone size: many
CDR3 DNA: TGTGCCAGTAGTATAGCAACGAAAGGACACCTCCGCTCTGGGGCCAACGTCCTGACTTTC; CDR3 protein: CASSIATKGHLRSGANVLTF; V gene: TRBV19; D gene: -; J gene: TRBJ2-6; clone size: many
CDR3 DNA: TGCAGCGTTGAAGATCTTAGCGACCGGCCGGGCGAGCAGTACTTC; CDR3 protein: CSVEDLSDRPGEQYF; V gene: TRBV29-1; D gene: -; J gene: TRBJ2-7; clone size: -
CDR3 DNA: TGTGCCAGCTCACCACCGAGAACATTCGGGGAGCTGTTTTTT; CDR3 protein: CASSPPRTFGELFF; V gene: TRBV18; D gene: -; J gene: TRBJ2-2; clone size: many
CDR3 DNA: TGTGCCATCAGGGGACATTCCGAACACCACTACGAGCAGTACTTC; CDR3 protein: CAIRGHSEHHYEQYF; V gene: TRBV10-3; D gene: -; J gene: TRBJ2-7; clone size: many
CDR3 DNA: TGTGCCAGCAAGAACAGGGTCACCGGGGAGCTGTTTTTT; CDR3 protein: CASKNRVTGELFF; V gene: TRBV19; D gene: -; J gene: TRBJ2-2; clone size: few
CDR3 DNA: TGTGCCAGCAGTAGTGGGACTAGCGGGAGGGCCGGGAATGAGCAGTTCTTC; CDR3 protein: CASSSGTSGRAGNEQFF; V gene: TRBV11-3; D gene: TRBD2; J gene: TRBJ2-1; clone size: many
CDR3 DNA: TGTGCCAGCAGTTACAGGTTCTATCAGCCCCAGCATTTT; CDR3 protein: CASSYRFYQPQHF; V gene: TRBV27; D gene: -; J gene: TRBJ1-5; clone size: many
CDR3 DNA: TGTGCCATCAGCCTGACTTCGACAGGAGGGAACTATGGCTACACCTTC; CDR3 protein: CAISLTSTGGNYGYTF; V gene: TRBV10-3; D gene: -; J gene: TRBJ1-2; clone size: many
CDR3 DNA: TGTGCCAGCAGCTTAGGTCCAGGGGGCACTAACTATGGCTACACCTTC; CDR3 protein: CASSLGPGGTNYGYTF; V gene: TRBV7-8; D gene: TRBD1; J gene: TRBJ1-2; clone size: few
CDR3 DNA: TGTGCCAGCAGCTATAACGACAGGGGCACTGAAGCTTTCTTT; CDR3 protein: CASSYNDRGTEAFF; V gene: TRBV7-6; D gene: TRBD1; J gene: TRBJ1-1; clone size: -
CDR3 DNA: TGTGCCAGCAGCTTAGGTGGAGCCGGGACAGGGTGGGAAAAACTGTTTTTT; CDR3 protein: CASSLGGAGTGWEKLFF; V gene: TRBV7-8; D gene: TRBD1; J gene: TRBJ1-4; clone size: many
CDR3 DNA: TGCAGCGTTTTATCCCCGACAAAGGCTCGCGAGCAGTACTTC; CDR3 protein: CSVLSPTKAREQYF; V gene: TRBV29-1; D gene: -; J gene: TRBJ2-7; clone size: few
CDR3 DNA: TGTGCCAGCAGTTATTACAACAGGGGGGACTACGAGCAGTACTTC; CDR3 protein: CASSYYNRGDYEQYF; V gene: TRBV6-5; D gene: TRBD1; J gene: TRBJ2-7; clone size: many
CDR3 DNA: TGTGCCAGCTCACCAATGGGACATAAAGGGGGAACTGAAGCTTTCTTT; CDR3 protein: CASSPMGHKGGTEAFF; V gene: TRBV18; D gene: -; J gene: TRBJ1-1; clone size: many
CDR3 DNA: TGTGCCTGCTCGTGGCAGGGTAATCAGCCCCAGCATTTT; CDR3 protein: CACSWQGNQPQHF; V gene: TRBV30; D gene: -; J gene: TRBJ1-5; clone size: few
CDR3 DNA: TGTGCCTGGAGTGCGAGCCGGGGTGAAGCTTTCTTT; CDR3 protein: CAWSASRGEAFF; V gene: TRBV30; D gene: -; J gene: TRBJ1-1; clone size: many
CDR3 DNA: TGTGCCTGGAGCAGGGGGCCTGGCACTGAAGCTTTCTTT; CDR3 protein: CAWSRGPGTEAFF; V gene: TRBV30; D gene: TRBD1; J gene: TRBJ1-1; clone size: many
CDR3 DNA: TGTGCCAGCAGCTTAGTAGGGACTAGCGGGAGAAACACCGGGGAGCTGTTTTTT; CDR3 protein: CASSLVGTSGRNTGELFF; V gene: TRBV7-9; D gene: TRBD2; J gene: TRBJ2-2; clone size: many
CDR3 DNA: TGTGCCAGCAGCTTAGCTAGGGGGAAGTACTTC; CDR3 protein: CASSLARGKYF; V gene: TRBV7-9; D gene: -; J gene: TRBJ2-7; clone size: many
CDR3 DNA: TGCAGCGTTGCGCCGGTGGAAGCTTTCTTT; CDR3 protein: CSVAPVEAFF; V gene: TRBV29-1; D gene: -; J gene: TRBJ1-1; clone size: many
CDR3 DNA: TGTGCCACCAGTGATTGGGGGACAGGGGGCTCTTTAGACGTCCTGACTTTC; CDR3 protein: CATSDWGTGGSLDVLTF; V gene: TRBV24-1; D gene: TRBD1; J gene: TRBJ2-6; clone size: many
CDR3 DNA: TGTGCCAGCAGTTTCGGCGGGAGTATCCAAGAGACCCAGTACTTC; CDR3 protein: CASSFGGSIQETQYF; V gene: TRBV27; D gene: TRBD2; J gene: TRBJ2-5; clone size: -
CDR3 DNA: TGTGCCAGCTACTCAGGGGCCCCCTACGAGCAGTACTTC; CDR3 protein: CASYSGAPYEQYF; V gene: TRBV28; D gene: -; J gene: TRBJ2-7; clone size: many
CDR3 DNA: TGTGCCAGCAACAGGGGCATGAACACTGAAGCTTTCTTT; CDR3 protein: CASNRGMNTEAFF; V gene: TRBV6-1; D gene: TRBD1; J gene: TRBJ1-1; clone size: many
CDR3 DNA: TGTGCCAGCAGCTATGACAGGGCTAATGAAAAACTGTTTTTT; CDR3 protein: CASSYDRANEKLFF; V gene: TRBV5-6; D gene: TRBD1; J gene: TRBJ1-4; clone size: many
CDR3 DNA: TGTGCCAGCAGCTCTAGCGGGCCTTACAATGAGCAGTTCTTC; CDR3 protein: CASSSSGPYNEQFF; V gene: TRBV7-2; D gene: TRBD2; J gene: TRBJ2-1; clone size: many
CDR3 DNA: TGTGCCAGCAGGGGTACAGGGGGCGCTTCCGGGGAGCTGTTTTTT; CDR3 protein: CASRGTGGASGELFF; V gene: TRBV6-5; D gene: TRBD1; J gene: TRBJ2-2; clone size: -
CDR3 DNA: TGTGCCAGCAGCTTGTGGGGGGTAGGTCAGCCCCAGCATTTT; CDR3 protein: CASSLWGVGQPQHF; V gene: TRBV5-6; D gene: -; J gene: TRBJ1-5; clone size: many
CDR3 DNA: TGTGCCAGCACACCGGGACAGCCGGGGATCCCTCCTGAAAAACTGTTTTTT; CDR3 protein: CASTPGQPGIPPEKLFF; V gene: TRBV2; D gene: TRBD1; J gene: TRBJ1-4; clone size: many
CDR3 DNA: TGTGCCAGCAGCGCACCCGACAGGGATATCTACGAGCAGTACTTC; CDR3 protein: CASSAPDRDIYEQYF; V gene: TRBV12-3/TRBV12-4; D gene: TRBD1; J gene: TRBJ2-7; clone size: many